The T cell receptor beta chain under discussion was sequenced for a study of blood T cell repertoires in COVID-19. In the study overall: Some COVID-19 samples were acute and others convalescent; all came from the United States, Italy and Spain. Nucleic acid was either cDNA or gDNA, and it came from T cells, B-cell-depleted T cells, or PBMCs.

Original data processing: Cell counts per sample came from amplifying reference gene primers. Clones were sequenced by immunoSEQ multiplex PCR, and TCRdb holds only the in-frame ones, with some missing. V and J calls and clone size come straight from that table; D and trimming were deduced from the DNA. The sample includes 210,000 or so clones, about 90% seen only once; the top ten take roughly 2%. The sample was peripheral blood. This receptor was obtained from a man aged 35-49 years with active or convalescent COVID-19.

This CDR3 is CASSFNRGHGYTF. The CDR3 region has the DNA TGTGCCAGCAGTTTTAACAGGGGGCATGGCTACACCTTC. The chain has TRBV27 and TRBJ1-2, with 9 bases identical to TRBD1. CDR1 is MNHEY and CDR2 is SMNVEV in the germline V gene (reference sequence). With V trimmed by 3 bases and J by 6 bases, 2 bases remained unmatched. There are 13 residues in the CDR3.